These 6 T cell receptor beta chains share one sample of origin, sequenced in a study of T cell responses to AZD1222 COVID-19 vaccine. Sequencing was performed with immunoSEQ multiplex PCR; in TCRdb, only in-frame clones are kept and a portion is missing. The table includes some 200,000 clones, 88% detected once. The starting material was peripheral blood, obtained 28 days after the second AZD1222 dose. These receptors all stem from an adult who received the AZD1222 COVID-19 vaccine.

This chain joins TRBV7-9 and TRBJ1-3; perhaps TRBD1 as D (5 bases). The CDR3 runs 16 residues. V was cut by 0 bases and J by 2 bases, with 11 bases left in between. CDR1 is SEHNR and CDR2 is FQNEAQ in the germline V gene (reference sequence). CDR3 DNA: TGTGCCAGCAGCTTAGCACGGGCAGGGACTGGAAACACCATATATTTT. Translating it yields CASSLARAGTGNTIYF.

This sequence joins TRBV4-2 and TRBJ2-6; D ambiguous. Trimming removed 3 bases from V and 0 bases from J, with 12 bases in between. The CDR3 sequence is 17 residues long. CDR1 and CDR2 from the germline V gene are LGHNA and YNFKEQ. The CDR3 nucleotides read TGTGCCAGCAGCCAGGCACAACGGAACTCTGGGGCCAACGTCCTGACTTTC. This sequence encodes CASSQAQRNSGANVLTF.

The V call is TRBV19, the J call TRBJ2-5; maybe TRBD1 (5 bases). From germline, CDR1 is LNHDA and CDR2 SQIVND (reference sequence). Trimming took 3 bases from V and 2 from J, leaving 10 bases between them. The CDR3 has 14 amino acids. This chain's CDR3 is CASSIGRVQETQYF. CDR3 in DNA: TGTGCCAGTAGTATTGGCAGGGTGCAAGAGACCCAGTACTTC.

This clone was seen once. This chain links TRBV7-9 with TRBJ2-5; D possibly matches TRBD1 or TRBD2 (5 bases each). The CDR3 covers 15 residues. Germline values: CDR1 SEHNR, CDR2 FQNEAQ (reference sequence). Trimming removed 5 bases at V and 5 bases at J, with 18 bases between. This CDR3 reads CASSARDGGGETQYF. In DNA, the CDR3 is TGTGCCAGCAGCGCCCGGGACGGAGGCGGTGAGACCCAGTACTTC.

The chain couples TRBV30 to TRBJ2-1, with D perhaps assigned TRBD1 or TRBD2 (6 bases each). Germline CDR1 is GTSNPN and CDR2 is SVGIG (reference sequence). This CDR3 comprises 15 residues. Trimming took off 0 bases at V and 5 bases at J, with 14 bases between the two ends. In DNA, the CDR3 is TGTGCCTGGAGTGTGGGGGCTAGCGTGAACAATGAGCAGTTCTTC. This codes for CAWSVGASVNNEQFF.

This chain links TRBV7-9 with TRBJ2-5; possibly TRBD1 for D (5 bases). Deletions cut 2 bases from V and 2 bases from J, with 12 bases between. The germline V gene encodes CDR1 SEHNR and CDR2 FQNEAQ (reference sequence). The CDR3 is 15 amino acids. The CDR3 here is CASSLSQVLQETQYF. DNA of the CDR3: TGTGCCAGCAGCTTATCACAGGTCCTACAAGAGACCCAGTACTTC.